The 27 T cell receptor beta chains below were found in one sample sequenced in a study of blood T cell repertoires in COVID-19. The assay was immunoSEQ multiplex PCR, and TCRdb's table has in-frame clones only and misses some. The data hold about 80,000 clones, with more than 65% observed a single time. The sequenced sample consisted of peripheral blood. These receptors came from a man older than 75 with acute or convalescent COVID-19.

This rearrangement joins TRBV7-3 to TRBJ2-7; 8 bases align to TRBD1. Germline V gene sequence: CDR1 SGHTA, CDR2 FQGTGA. The CDR3 totals 14 residues. V lost 3 bases to trimming and J lost 6 bases; unmatched junction nucleotides: 7. The CDR3 DNA follows: TGTGCCAGCAGCTTCTCCCCGGGACAGGTCGAGCAGTACTTC. Its translation is CASSFSPGQVEQYF. The full variable domain, completed using reference TRBV7-3 and TRBJ2-7, is GAGVSQTPSNKVTEKGKYVELRCDPISGHTALYWYRQSLGQGPEFLIYFQGTGAADDSGLPNDRFFAVRPEGSVSTLKIQRTERGDSAVYLCASSFSPGQVEQYFGPGTRLTVT.

The chain couples TRBV4-1 to TRBJ1-5, with 7 positions matching TRBD1. Per germline, CDR1 MGHRA and CDR2 YSYEKL. This CDR3 is 14 amino acids long. With 1 base clipped from V and 5 bases from J, the junction kept 2 bases outside the gene matches. Here the CDR3 DNA reads TGCGCCAGCAGCCAAGGGACAGGCGATCAGCCCCAGCATTTT. Amino acid sequence: CASSQGTGDQPQHF.

The chain recombines TRBV6-5 with TRBJ1-1; D gene ambiguous. The CDR3 covers 15 residues. V lost 2 bases and J lost 1, with 11 bases in between. From germline, CDR1 is MNHEY and CDR2 SVGAGI. The CDR3 bases are TGTGCCAGCAGTTACCCCGGACTAGCGAACACTGAAGCTTTCTTT. Its protein product is CASSYPGLANTEAFF.

This chain joins TRBV12-3 or TRBV12-4 and TRBJ2-5; weak D call: TRBD2 (6 bases). Between the trimmed V and J ends, which lost 4 bases and 5 bases, there was a span of 11 bases. The CDR3 loop spans 13 amino acids. CDR3 region: CASSWEERETQYF. DNA of the CDR3: TGTGCCAGCAGTTGGGAGGAGCGGGAGACCCAGTACTTC.

In its sample, this clone was seen a few times. The rearrangement links TRBV28 to TRBJ2-5, with D possibly being TRBD2 (7 bases). The CDR3 is 15 residues long. Germline CDR1 reads MDHEN; CDR2 reads SYDVKM. Trimming pared 7 bases from V and 2 bases from J, leaving 17 bases between. The CDR3 sequence is CASNGGGTLQETQYF. CDR3 nucleotide sequence: TGTGCCAGCAATGGGGGGGGGACACTACAAGAGACCCAGTACTTC.

The chain carries TRBV19 and TRBJ1-6; D perhaps matches TRBD1 (5 bases). The CDR3 totals 15 residues. The V gene's germline CDR1 is LNHDA and CDR2 SQIVND (reference sequence). Deletions cut 4 bases from V and 11 bases from J, with 18 bases between. The chain's CDR3 is CASSKLFGREAPLHF. CDR3 sequence (DNA): TGTGCCAGTAGTAAGCTGTTTGGCAGGGAGGCACCCCTCCACTTT.

This clone was detected only once. Here the CDR3 DNA reads TGTGCCAGCAGCTTATCGGGGGGCCGGGAGACCCAGTACTTC. The encoded protein is CASSLSGGRETQYF. The genes are TRBV7-3 and TRBJ2-5, with D maybe TRBD2 (7 bases). This CDR3 is built from 14 residues. Germline loops: CDR1 SGHTA, CDR2 FQGTGA. V was shortened by 2 bases and J by 5 bases, with 12 bases between the two germline ends. The full variable domain, with the rest looked up from reference TRBV7-3 and TRBJ2-5, is GAGVSQTPSNKVTEKGKYVELRCDPISGHTALYWYRQSLGQGPEFLIYFQGTGAADDSGLPNDRFFAVRPEGSVSTLKIQRTERGDSAVYLCASSLSGGRETQYFGPGTRLLVL.

The rearrangement uses TRBV6-1 and TRBJ1-1; D not certain. Germline V CDR1 and CDR2: MNHNS, SASEGT. CDR3 size: 14 residues. V was cut by 3 bases and J by 7 bases, with 15 bases left in between. CDR3 residues: CASSDAKLRDEAFF. For the CDR3, the DNA is TGTGCCAGCAGTGATGCGAAATTACGGGATGAAGCTTTCTTT.

CDR3 amino acids: CASSSIAGLNTGELFF. CDR3 nucleotides: TGCGCCAGCAGCTCAATAGCGGGGTTGAACACCGGGGAGCTGTTTTTT. The rearrangement joins TRBV5-1 to TRBJ2-2; 8 positions match TRBD2. The CDR3 is made up of 16 amino acids. The trim removed 3 bases at V and 1 base at J, leaving 5 bases unmatched. CDR1 SGHRS and CDR2 YFSETQ come from the germline V gene.

This sequence joins TRBV4-1 and TRBJ1-1; the match to TRBD1 covers 8 bases. V was pared by 0 bases and J by 5 bases, with 8 bases of the junction left unmatched. The CDR3 has 16 residues. Germline-derived CDR1 and CDR2 are MGHRA and YSYEKL. Here the CDR3 reads CASSQDDRQGKTEAFF. The CDR3 DNA follows: TGCGCCAGCAGCCAAGATGACCGACAGGGGAAAACTGAAGCTTTCTTT.

V and J are TRBV30 and TRBJ1-2; possibly TRBD1 for D (6 bases). V lost 2 bases, J lost 8 bases, and 15 bases lay in between. Germline assignment: CDR1 GTSNPN and CDR2 SVGIG (reference sequence). The CDR3 totals 13 residues. CDR3 in amino acids: CAWSLVAGAGYTF. The DNA for the CDR3 is TGTGCCTGGAGTCTTGTCGCAGGGGCCGGCTACACCTTC.

This chain uses TRBV19 with TRBJ1-2; 8 bases line up with TRBD1. The CDR3 spans 14 residues. V trimming: 5 bases; J trimming: 5 bases; junction bases outside the gene matches: 7. CDR1 and CDR2 (germline): LNHDA, SQIVND (reference sequence). As DNA, the CDR3 is TGTGCCAGTAGTGTGGACAGGGACCTTTATGGCTACACCTTC. This translates into CASSVDRDLYGYTF.

This rearrangement joins TRBV14 to TRBJ1-1; TRBD1 matches 7 bases. Germline loops: CDR1 SGHDN, CDR2 FVKESK. V shed 4 bases and J 6 bases; nucleotides not matched to a gene: 17. The CDR3 sequence is 17 residues long. DNA for the CDR3: TGTGCCAGCAGCCCTCGGCTGGGGGCAGGGGGGAATCCTGAAGCTTTCTTT. Its translation is CASSPRLGAGGNPEAFF.

This CDR3 is CASSLDSNEQFF. As DNA, the CDR3 is TGTGCCAGCTCACTTGACAGCAATGAGCAGTTCTTC. The chain uses TRBV18 and TRBJ2-1, with TRBD1 as a possible D gene (5 bases). Trimming pared 4 bases from V and 6 bases from J, leaving 7 bases between. Germline-derived CDR1 and CDR2 are KGHSH and LQKENI. CDR3 size: 12 residues.

V and J are TRBV5-1 and TRBJ1-4; 7 nucleotides match TRBD1. Germline CDR1 and CDR2: SGHRS and YFSETQ. The CDR3 is 14 residues long. With 4 bases clipped from V and 2 bases from J, the junction kept 2 bases outside the gene matches. The CDR3 region has the DNA TGCGCCAGCAGCGGGGGACAGACTAATGAAAAACTGTTTTTT. This encodes CASSGGQTNEKLFF.

This chain connects TRBV7-3 to TRBJ2-5, with 10 positions matching TRBD2. The CDR3 is made up of 16 amino acids. V trimming: 3 bases; J trimming: 2 bases; junction bases outside the gene matches: 6. Germline values: CDR1 SGHTA, CDR2 FQGTGA. The CDR3 DNA reads as TGTGCCAGCAGCTTTTGGGCTAGCGGGGGACAAGAGACCCAGTACTTC. It translates to CASSFWASGGQETQYF.

The V and J genes are TRBV5-6 and TRBJ1-1; the match to TRBD1 covers 7 bases. This CDR3 region has 14 residues. J was trimmed by 4 bases and V by 0 bases; bases with no gene match: 3. Germline V gene sequence: CDR1 SGHDT, CDR2 YYEEEE. CDR3 sequence reads: CASSLGGQFTEAFF. The CDR3 nucleotides read TGTGCCAGCAGCTTGGGGGGACAGTTCACTGAAGCTTTCTTT.

This clone turned up a few times. This chain joins TRBV2 and TRBJ1-4, with a weak D call TRBD1 (6 bases). V was trimmed by 8 bases and J by 6 bases, leaving 16 bases between them. Looked up from germline, CDR1 is SNHLY and CDR2 is FYNNEI. The CDR3 spans 14 residues. The chain's CDR3 is CASGRTEGDEKLFF. The CDR3 nucleotides are TGTGCCAGCGGGCGGACAGAGGGTGATGAAAAACTGTTTTTT. The whole variable domain, remainder taken from reference TRBV2 and TRBJ1-4, is EPEVTQTPSHQVTQMGQEVILRCVPISNHLYFYWYRQILGQKVEFLVSFYNNEISEKSEIFDDQFSVERPDGSNFTLKIRSTKLEDSAMYFCASGRTEGDEKLFFGSGTQLSVL.

This clone occurred once. The CDR3 DNA reads as TGTGCCAGCAGCTTACAAGCGGGGGGGCAGGATACGCAGTATTTT. As protein: CASSLQAGGQDTQYF. This rearrangement joins TRBV7-3 to TRBJ2-3, with 10 bases lining up with TRBD2. Trimming at V came to 2 bases and at J to 6 bases, leaving 5 bases not matched to a gene. This CDR3 is 15 amino acids long. From germline, CDR1 is SGHTA and CDR2 FQGTGA. Filled out from reference TRBV7-3 and TRBJ2-3, the complete variable domain reads GAGVSQTPSNKVTEKGKYVELRCDPISGHTALYWYRQSLGQGPEFLIYFQGTGAADDSGLPNDRFFAVRPEGSVSTLKIQRTERGDSAVYLCASSLQAGGQDTQYFGPGTRLTVL.

The chain carries TRBV7-8 and TRBJ2-1, with 8 bases identical to TRBD2. CDR3 length equals 13 residues. CDR1 and CDR2 from the germline V gene are SGHVS and FQNEAQ. The J segment lost 4 bases and the V segment lost 8 bases, leaving 4 bases of the junction unmatched. CDR3 in amino acids: CASEGGGYNEQFF. The CDR3 coding sequence is TGTGCCAGCGAAGGCGGGGGGTACAATGAGCAGTTCTTC.

The chain recombines TRBV7-2 with TRBJ1-2; 8 bases agree with TRBD1. Germline loops: CDR1 SGHTA, CDR2 FQGNSA. This CDR3 region has 14 residues. The ends lost 0 bases at V and 4 bases at J; junction bases unmatched: 1. CDR3 coding DNA: TGTGCCAGCAGCTTAGCCGACAGGGGCTATGGCTACACCTTC. Its protein product is CASSLADRGYGYTF.

The chain has TRBV7-3 and TRBJ2-3; TRBD1 matches at 9 bases. Losses at the gene ends were 6 bases for V and 1 base for J; bases not matched to a gene: 11. There are 17 residues in the CDR3. Germline CDR1 is SGHTA and CDR2 is FQGTGA. The CDR3 DNA follows: TGTGCCAGCAGGAGAACAGGGGGCGATCGACGCACAGATACGCAGTATTTT. As protein: CASRRTGGDRRTDTQYF.

The chain has TRBV7-8 and TRBJ2-3; D remains ambiguous. The CDR3 totals 14 residues. Germline-derived CDR1 and CDR2 are SGHVS and FQNEAQ. V was pared by 5 bases and J by 1 base, with 10 bases between. This chain's CDR3 is CASSPTGRTDTQYF. In DNA form, the CDR3 reads TGTGCCAGCAGCCCCACGGGTCGCACAGATACGCAGTATTTT.

This clone has just a few counts. The chain carries TRBV11-2 and TRBJ2-7, with D possibly being TRBD1 (6 bases). Between the trimmed V and J ends, which lost 4 bases and 4 bases, there was a span of 8 bases. CDR1 is SGHAT, CDR2 FQNNGV, per germline. The CDR3 is 12 residues long. The CDR3 spells CASSSTGYEQYF. DNA for the CDR3: TGTGCCAGCAGCTCTACAGGGTACGAGCAGTACTTC.

This chain links TRBV6-5 with TRBJ2-5, with 7 bases fitting TRBD1. CDR1 and CDR2 (germline): MNHEY, SVGAGI. This CDR3 region has 15 residues. J was trimmed by 2 bases and V by 6 bases; bases with no gene match: 9. CDR3 loop: CASSPQGPGQETQYF. CDR3 coding DNA: TGTGCCAGCAGCCCACAGGGGCCGGGTCAAGAGACCCAGTACTTC.

This chain connects TRBV9 to TRBJ2-5, with D maybe TRBD1 (5 bases). In germline, CDR1 is SGDLS, CDR2 YYNGEE. The CDR3 sequence is 14 residues long. Between the trimmed V and J ends, which lost 1 base and 4 bases, there was a span of 11 bases. The CDR3 is CASSVRGQRETQYF. The DNA of the CDR3 is TGTGCCAGCAGCGTAAGGGGCCAGAGAGAGACCCAGTACTTC.

V gene TRBV7-9 combines with J gene TRBJ2-5; 7 bases line up with TRBD2. The CDR3 totals 15 residues. In germline, CDR1 is SEHNR, CDR2 FQNEAQ (reference sequence). The trim removed 3 bases at V and 2 bases at J, leaving 6 bases unmatched. The DNA for the CDR3 is TGTGCCAGCAGCTTCACTAGCGCATGGCAAGAGACCCAGTACTTC. Translated: CASSFTSAWQETQYF.